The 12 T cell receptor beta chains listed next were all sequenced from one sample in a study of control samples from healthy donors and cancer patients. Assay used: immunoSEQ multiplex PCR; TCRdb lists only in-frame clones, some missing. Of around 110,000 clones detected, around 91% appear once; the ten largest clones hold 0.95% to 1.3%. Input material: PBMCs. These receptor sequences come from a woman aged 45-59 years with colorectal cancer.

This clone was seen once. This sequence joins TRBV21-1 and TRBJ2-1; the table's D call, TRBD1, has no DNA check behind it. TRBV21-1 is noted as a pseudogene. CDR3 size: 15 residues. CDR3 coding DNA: TGTGCCAGCAGCCACGGACAGGTTCGGGACAATGAGCAGTTCTTC. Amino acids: CASSHGQVRDNEQFF.

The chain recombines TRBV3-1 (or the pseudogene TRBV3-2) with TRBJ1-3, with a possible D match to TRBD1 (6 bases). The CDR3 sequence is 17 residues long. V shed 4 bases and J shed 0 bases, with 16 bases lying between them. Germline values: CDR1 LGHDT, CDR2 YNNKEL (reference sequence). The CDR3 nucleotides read TGTGCCAGCAGCCTGGCGATGGGGGGCAGCTCTGGAAACACCATATATTTT. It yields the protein CASSLAMGGSSGNTIYF.

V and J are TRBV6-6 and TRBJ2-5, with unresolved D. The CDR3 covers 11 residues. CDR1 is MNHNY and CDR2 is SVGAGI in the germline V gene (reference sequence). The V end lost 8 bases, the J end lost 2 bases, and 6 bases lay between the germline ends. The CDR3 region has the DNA TGTGCCAGCGCGGAACAAGAGACCCAGTACTTC. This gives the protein CASAEQETQYF.

CDR3 sequence: CASSINPFTDTQYF. The CDR3 nucleotides read TGTGCCAGCTCCATTAACCCGTTCACAGATACGCAGTATTTT. This chain joins TRBV6-6 and TRBJ2-3; D is unresolved. V was clipped by 8 bases and J by 2 bases, with 14 bases between them. This CDR3 region has 14 residues. Germline CDR1 MNHNY, CDR2 SVGAGI (reference sequence).

In nucleotides, the CDR3 is TGCAGCGGATGGGACCGTACCGGGGATACGCAGTATTTT. It is translated as CSGWDRTGDTQYF. This rearrangement joins TRBV29-1 to TRBJ2-3; perhaps D is TRBD1 or TRBD2 (5 bases each). Germline V lookup: CDR1 SQVTM, CDR2 ANQGSEA. Trimming removed 7 bases from V and 6 bases from J, with 17 bases in between. CDR3 length: 13 residues.

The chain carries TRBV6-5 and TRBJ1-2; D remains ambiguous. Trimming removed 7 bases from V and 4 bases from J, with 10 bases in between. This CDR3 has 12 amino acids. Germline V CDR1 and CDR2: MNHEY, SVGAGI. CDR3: CASTPGGYGYTF. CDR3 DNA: TGTGCCAGCACCCCCGGAGGCTATGGCTACACCTTC.

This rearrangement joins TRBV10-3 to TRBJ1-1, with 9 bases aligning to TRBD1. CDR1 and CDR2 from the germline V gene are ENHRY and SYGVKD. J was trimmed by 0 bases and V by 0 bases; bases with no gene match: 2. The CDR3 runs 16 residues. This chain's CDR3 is CAISESGQGMNTEAFF. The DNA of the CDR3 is TGTGCCATCAGTGAGTCAGGACAGGGGATGAACACTGAAGCTTTCTTT.

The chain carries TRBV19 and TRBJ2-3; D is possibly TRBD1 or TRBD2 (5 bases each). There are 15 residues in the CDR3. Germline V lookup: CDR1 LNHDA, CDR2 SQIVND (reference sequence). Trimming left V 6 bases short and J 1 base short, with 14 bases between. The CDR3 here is CASRDQGEGTDTQYF. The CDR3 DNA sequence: TGTGCCAGTAGGGATCAGGGAGAGGGCACAGATACGCAGTATTTT.

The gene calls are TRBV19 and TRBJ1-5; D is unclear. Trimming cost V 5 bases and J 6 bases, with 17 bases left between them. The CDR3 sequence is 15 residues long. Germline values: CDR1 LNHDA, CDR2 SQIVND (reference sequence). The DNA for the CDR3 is TGTGCCAGTAGTCCTGAGTGGTCGGGCGGTCAGCCCCAGCATTTT. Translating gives CASSPEWSGGQPQHF.

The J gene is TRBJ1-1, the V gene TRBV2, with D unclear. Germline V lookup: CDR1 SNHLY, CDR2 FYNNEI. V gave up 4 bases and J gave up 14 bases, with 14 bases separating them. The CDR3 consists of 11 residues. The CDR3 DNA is TGTGCCAGCAGTGGAGGGAAGTGGCAATTCTTT. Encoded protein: CASSGGKWQFF. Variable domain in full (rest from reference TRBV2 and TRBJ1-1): EPEVTQTPSHQVTQMGQEVILRCVPISNHLYFYWYRQILGQKVEFLVSFYNNEISEKSEIFDDQFSVERPDGSNFTLKIRSTKLEDSAMYFCASSGGKWQFFGQGTRLTVV.

CDR3 in DNA: TGTGCCAGCTCACCCGGGGGGGACAGGCGGAACACTGAAGCTTTCTTT. Amino acids: CASSPGGDRRNTEAFF. The rearrangement joins TRBV18 to TRBJ1-1; 8 nucleotides agree with TRBD1. V lost 3 bases to trimming and J lost 1 base; unmatched junction nucleotides: 7. This CDR3 is 16 amino acids long. Germline CDR1 is KGHSH and CDR2 is LQKENI.

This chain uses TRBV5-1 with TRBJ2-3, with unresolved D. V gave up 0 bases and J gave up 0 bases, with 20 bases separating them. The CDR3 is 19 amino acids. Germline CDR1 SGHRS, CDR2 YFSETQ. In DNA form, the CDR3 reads TGCGCCAGCAGCTTGGTGGGTGATCTCGCGTACTCTAGCACAGATACGCAGTATTTT. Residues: CASSLVGDLAYSSTDTQYF.